The entry that follows covers one T cell receptor (beta chain) sequence. Its specificity is not known. A read error may produce the germline difference seen at one junction end. This CDR3 spans 15 amino acids. The data derive from a study of a mutant IDH1 vaccine in newly diagnosed glioma. This sample's time point: week 23, last vaccination. A single vaccine dose contained 300 ug of mutant IDH1 20-mer peptide, and topical imiquimod was used with it. Sequencing used immunoSEQ multiplex PCR; TCRdb keeps in-frame clones, though not all of them. The sample lists about 65,000 clones, 70% to 90% seen once, with roughly 4% in the top ten.

This TCR derives from a man aged 30 to 39 with glioma. V is TRBV5-3 and J is TRBJ1-5; 10 bases fit TRBD1. TRBV5-3 counts as an open reading frame of uncertain function. The sequences come from PBMCs, collected from a glioma patient whose treatment included an IDH1 peptide vaccine. CDR3 coding DNA: TGTGCCAGCAGCTTGGGAGGGACAGGGGATCAGCCCCAGCATTTT. It yields the protein CASSLGGTGDQPQHF.